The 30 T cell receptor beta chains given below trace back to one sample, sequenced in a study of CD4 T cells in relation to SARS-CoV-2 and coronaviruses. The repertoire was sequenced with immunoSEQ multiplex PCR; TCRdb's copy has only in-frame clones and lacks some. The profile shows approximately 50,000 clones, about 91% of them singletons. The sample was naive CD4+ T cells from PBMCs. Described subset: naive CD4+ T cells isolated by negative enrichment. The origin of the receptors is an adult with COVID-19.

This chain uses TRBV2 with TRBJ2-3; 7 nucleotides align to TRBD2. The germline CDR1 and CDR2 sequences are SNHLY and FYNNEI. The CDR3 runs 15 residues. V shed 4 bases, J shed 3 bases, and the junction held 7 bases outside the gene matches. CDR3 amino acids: CASSVVGGGTDTQYF. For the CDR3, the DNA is TGTGCCAGCAGTGTGGTGGGGGGAGGGACAGATACGCAGTATTTT.

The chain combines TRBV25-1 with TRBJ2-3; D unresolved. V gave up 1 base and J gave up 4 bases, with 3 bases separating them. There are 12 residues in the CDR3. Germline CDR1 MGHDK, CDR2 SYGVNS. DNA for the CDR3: TGTGCCAGCAGTGAATTAGCAGATACGCAGTATTTT. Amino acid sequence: CASSELADTQYF.

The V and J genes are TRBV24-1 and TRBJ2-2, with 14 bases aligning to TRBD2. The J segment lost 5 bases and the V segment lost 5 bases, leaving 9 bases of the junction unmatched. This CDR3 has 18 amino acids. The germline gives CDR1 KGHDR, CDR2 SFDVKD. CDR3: CATSAVTSGRASTGELFF. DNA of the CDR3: TGTGCCACCAGTGCTGTGACTAGCGGGAGGGCGTCAACCGGGGAGCTGTTTTTT.

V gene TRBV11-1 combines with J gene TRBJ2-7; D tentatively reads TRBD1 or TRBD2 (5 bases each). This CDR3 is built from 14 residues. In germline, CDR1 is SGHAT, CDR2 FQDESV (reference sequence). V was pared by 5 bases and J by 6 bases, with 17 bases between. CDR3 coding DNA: TGTGCCAGCAGCCTCACGAGGGGATCCGCCGAGCAGTACTTC. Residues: CASSLTRGSAEQYF.

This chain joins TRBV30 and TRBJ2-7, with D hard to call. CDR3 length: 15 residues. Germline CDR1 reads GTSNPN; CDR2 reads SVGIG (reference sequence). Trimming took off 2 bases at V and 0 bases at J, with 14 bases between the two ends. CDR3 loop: CAWSIPGYSSYEQYF. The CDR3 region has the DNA TGTGCCTGGAGTATTCCAGGTTACAGCTCCTACGAGCAGTACTTC.

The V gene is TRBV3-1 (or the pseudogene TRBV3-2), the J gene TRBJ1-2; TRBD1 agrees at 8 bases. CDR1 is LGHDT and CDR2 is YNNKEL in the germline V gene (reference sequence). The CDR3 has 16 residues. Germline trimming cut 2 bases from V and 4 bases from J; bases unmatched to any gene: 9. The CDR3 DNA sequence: TGTGCCAGCAGCCAACACGACTACGGGACAGGCTATGGCTACACCTTC. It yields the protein CASSQHDYGTGYGYTF.

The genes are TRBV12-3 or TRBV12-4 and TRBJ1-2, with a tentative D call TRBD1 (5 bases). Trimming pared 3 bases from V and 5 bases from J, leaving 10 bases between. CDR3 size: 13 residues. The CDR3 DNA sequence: TGTGCCAGCAGTTTGGGACCGCCTTATGGCTACACCTTC. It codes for CASSLGPPYGYTF.

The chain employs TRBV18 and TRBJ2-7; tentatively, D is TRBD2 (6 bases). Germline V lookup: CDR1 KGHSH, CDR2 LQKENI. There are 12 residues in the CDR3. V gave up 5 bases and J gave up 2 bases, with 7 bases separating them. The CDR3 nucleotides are TGTGCCAGCTCAGCGGGGCCCTACGAGCAGTACTTC. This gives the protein CASSAGPYEQYF.

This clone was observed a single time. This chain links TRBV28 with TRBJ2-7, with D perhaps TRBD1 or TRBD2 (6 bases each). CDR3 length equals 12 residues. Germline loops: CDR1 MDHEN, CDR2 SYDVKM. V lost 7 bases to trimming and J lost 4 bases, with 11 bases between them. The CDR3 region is CASNQGGYEQYF. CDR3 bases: TGTGCCAGCAACCAAGGGGGGTACGAGCAGTACTTC.

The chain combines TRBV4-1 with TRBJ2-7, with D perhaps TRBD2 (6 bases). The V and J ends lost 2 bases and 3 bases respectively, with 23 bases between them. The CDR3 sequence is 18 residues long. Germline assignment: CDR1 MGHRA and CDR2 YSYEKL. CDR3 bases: TGCGCCAGCAGCCAAAGAGGGCCTCGAGCGGGCGCTAACTACGAGCAGTACTTC. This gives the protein CASSQRGPRAGANYEQYF.

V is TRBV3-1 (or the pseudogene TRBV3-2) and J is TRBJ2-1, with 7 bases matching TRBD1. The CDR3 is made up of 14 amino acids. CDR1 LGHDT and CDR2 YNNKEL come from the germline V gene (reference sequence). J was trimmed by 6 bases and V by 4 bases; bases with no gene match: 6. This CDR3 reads CASSPKTGLNEQFF. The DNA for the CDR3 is TGTGCCAGCAGCCCAAAGACAGGGCTCAATGAGCAGTTCTTC.

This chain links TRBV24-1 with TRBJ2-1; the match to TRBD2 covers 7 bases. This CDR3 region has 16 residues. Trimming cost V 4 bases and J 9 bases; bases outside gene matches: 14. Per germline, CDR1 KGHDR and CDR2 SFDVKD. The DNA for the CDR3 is TGTGCCACCAGTGACAGCGGACTAGGTCCTACAATTGAGCAGTTCTTC. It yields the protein CATSDSGLGPTIEQFF.

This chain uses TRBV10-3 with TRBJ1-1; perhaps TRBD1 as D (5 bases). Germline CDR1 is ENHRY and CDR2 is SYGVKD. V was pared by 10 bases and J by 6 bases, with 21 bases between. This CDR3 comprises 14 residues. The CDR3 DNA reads TGTGCCAACAAGCCGGACGGGGCTCGACCTGAAGCTTTCTTT. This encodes CANKPDGARPEAFF.

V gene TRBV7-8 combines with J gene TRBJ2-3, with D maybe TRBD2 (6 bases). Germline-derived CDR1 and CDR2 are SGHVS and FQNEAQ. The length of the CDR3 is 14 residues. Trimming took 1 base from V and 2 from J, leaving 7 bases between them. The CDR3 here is CASSLVADTDTQYF. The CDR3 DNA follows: TGTGCCAGCAGCTTAGTAGCGGACACAGATACGCAGTATTTT.

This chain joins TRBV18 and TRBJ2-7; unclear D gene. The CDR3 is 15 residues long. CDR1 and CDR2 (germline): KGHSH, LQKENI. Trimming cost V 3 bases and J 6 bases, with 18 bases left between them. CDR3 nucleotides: TGTGCCAGCTCACCTATGAATAGGGCCCGCTCCGAGCAGTACTTC. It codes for CASSPMNRARSEQYF. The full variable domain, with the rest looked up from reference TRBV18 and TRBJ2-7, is NAGVMQNPRHLVRRRGQEARLRCSPMKGHSHVYWYRQLPEEGLKFMVYLQKENIIDESGMPKERFSAEFPKEGPSILRIQQVVRGDSAAYFCASSPMNRARSEQYFGPGTRLTVT.

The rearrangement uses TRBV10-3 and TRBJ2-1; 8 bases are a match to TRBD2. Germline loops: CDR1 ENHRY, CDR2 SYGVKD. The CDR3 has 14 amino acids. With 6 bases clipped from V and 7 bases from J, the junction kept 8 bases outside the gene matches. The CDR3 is CAIRAGGRGNEQFF. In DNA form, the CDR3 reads TGTGCCATCAGGGCGGGAGGTCGGGGGAATGAGCAGTTCTTC.

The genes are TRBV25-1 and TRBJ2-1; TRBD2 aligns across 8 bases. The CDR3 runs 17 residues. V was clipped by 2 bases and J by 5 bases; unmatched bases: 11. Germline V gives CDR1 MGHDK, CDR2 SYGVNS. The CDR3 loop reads CASSEASSGWVHNEQFF. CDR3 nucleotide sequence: TGTGCCAGCAGTGAAGCTTCTAGCGGGTGGGTTCACAATGAGCAGTTCTTC.

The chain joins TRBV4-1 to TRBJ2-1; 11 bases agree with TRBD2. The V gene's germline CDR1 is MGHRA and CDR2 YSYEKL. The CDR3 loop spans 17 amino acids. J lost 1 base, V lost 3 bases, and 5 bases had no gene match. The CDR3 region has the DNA TGCGCCAGCAGCCAGCTCAGGACTAGCGGGTCCTACAATGAGCAGTTCTTC. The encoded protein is CASSQLRTSGSYNEQFF.

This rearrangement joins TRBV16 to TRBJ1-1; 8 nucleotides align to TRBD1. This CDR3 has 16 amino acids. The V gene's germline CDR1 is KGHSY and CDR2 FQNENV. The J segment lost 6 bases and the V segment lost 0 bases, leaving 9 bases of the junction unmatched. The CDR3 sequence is CASSQSLDRVRSEAFF. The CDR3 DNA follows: TGTGCCAGCAGCCAATCTTTGGACAGGGTGCGTTCTGAAGCTTTCTTT.

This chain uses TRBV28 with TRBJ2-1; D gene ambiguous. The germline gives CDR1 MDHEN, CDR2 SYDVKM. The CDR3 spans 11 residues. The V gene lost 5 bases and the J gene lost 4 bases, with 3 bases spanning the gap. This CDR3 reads CASSVYNEQFF. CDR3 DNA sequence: TGTGCCAGCAGTGTATACAATGAGCAGTTCTTC.

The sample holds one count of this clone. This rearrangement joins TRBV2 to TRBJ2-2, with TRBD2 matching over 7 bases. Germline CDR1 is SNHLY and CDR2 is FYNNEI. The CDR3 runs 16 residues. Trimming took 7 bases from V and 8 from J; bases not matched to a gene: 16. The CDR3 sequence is CASNLYSGGGRGELFF. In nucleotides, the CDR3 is TGTGCCAGCAATTTGTATTCGGGAGGAGGTAGAGGGGAGCTGTTTTTT.

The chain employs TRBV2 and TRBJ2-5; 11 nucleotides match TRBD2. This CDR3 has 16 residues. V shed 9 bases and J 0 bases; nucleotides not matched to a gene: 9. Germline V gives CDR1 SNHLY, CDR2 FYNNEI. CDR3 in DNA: TGTGCCAGTAGAACCGGGACTAGCGGCCACCAAGAGACCCAGTACTTC. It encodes CASRTGTSGHQETQYF.

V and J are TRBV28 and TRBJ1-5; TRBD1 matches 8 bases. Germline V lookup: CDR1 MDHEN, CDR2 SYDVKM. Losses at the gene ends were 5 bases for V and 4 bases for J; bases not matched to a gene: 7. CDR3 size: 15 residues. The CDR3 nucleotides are TGTGCCAGCAGTCTCGGACAGGGAGGGAATCAGCCCCAGCATTTT. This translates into CASSLGQGGNQPQHF.

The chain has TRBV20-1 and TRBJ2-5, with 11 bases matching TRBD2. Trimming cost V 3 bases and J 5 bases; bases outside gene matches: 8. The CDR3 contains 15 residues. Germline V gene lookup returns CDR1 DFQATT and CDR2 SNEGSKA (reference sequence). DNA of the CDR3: TGCAGTGCTAGTACTAGCGGGAGTTGGACGGAGACCCAGTACTTC. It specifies CSASTSGSWTETQYF.

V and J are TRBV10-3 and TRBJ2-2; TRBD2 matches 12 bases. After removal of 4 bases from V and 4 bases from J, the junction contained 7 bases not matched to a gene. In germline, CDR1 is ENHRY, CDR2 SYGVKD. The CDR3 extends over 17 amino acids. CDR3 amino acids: CAISGGLAGLATGELFF. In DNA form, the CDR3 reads TGTGCCATCAGTGGTGGACTAGCGGGATTGGCCACCGGGGAGCTGTTTTTT.

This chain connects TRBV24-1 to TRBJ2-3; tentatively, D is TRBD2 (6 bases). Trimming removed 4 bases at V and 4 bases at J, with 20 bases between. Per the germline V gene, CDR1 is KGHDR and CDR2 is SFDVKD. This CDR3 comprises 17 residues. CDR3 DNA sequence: TGTGCCACCAGTGACCGGCCGGGACTTGAGCACCCAGATACGCAGTATTTT. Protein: CATSDRPGLEHPDTQYF.

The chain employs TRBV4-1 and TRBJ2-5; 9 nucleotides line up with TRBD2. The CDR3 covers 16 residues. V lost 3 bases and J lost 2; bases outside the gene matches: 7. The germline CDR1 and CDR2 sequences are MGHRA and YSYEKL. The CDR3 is CASSQGTSRKQETQYF. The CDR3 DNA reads TGCGCCAGCAGCCAGGGGACTAGCAGAAAACAAGAGACCCAGTACTTC.

CDR3 sequence: CASSPRTSSYEQYF. In nucleotides, the CDR3 is TGTGCCAGCAGCCCACGGACTAGTTCCTACGAGCAGTACTTC. V usage is TRBV7-8 and J usage is TRBJ2-7; 7 bases align to TRBD2. The CDR3 loop spans 14 amino acids. CDR1 is SGHVS and CDR2 is FQNEAQ in the germline V gene. The trim removed 5 bases at V and 1 base at J, leaving 5 bases unmatched.

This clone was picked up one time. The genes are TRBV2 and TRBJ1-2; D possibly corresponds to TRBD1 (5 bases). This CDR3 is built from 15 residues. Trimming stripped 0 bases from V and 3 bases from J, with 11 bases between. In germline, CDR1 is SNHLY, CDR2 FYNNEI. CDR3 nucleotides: TGTGCCAGCAGTGAAGCCCCTACGGGGGACTATGGCTACACCTTC. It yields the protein CASSEAPTGDYGYTF.

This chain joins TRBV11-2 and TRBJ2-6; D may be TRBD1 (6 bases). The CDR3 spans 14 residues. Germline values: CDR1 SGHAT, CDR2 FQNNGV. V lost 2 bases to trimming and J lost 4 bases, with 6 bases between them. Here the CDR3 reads CASSLTGGANVLTF. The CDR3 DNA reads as TGTGCCAGCAGCTTAACAGGGGGGGCCAACGTCCTGACTTTC. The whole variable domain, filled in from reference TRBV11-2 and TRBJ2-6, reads EAGVAQSPRYKIIEKRQSVAFWCNPISGHATLYWYQQILGQGPKLLIQFQNNGVVDDSQLPKDRFSAERLKGVDSTLKIQPAKLEDSAVYLCASSLTGGANVLTFGAGSRLTVL.